A single sample is the source of the 19 T cell receptor beta chains below, sequenced in a study of cytomegalovirus exposure and HLA in healthy donors. Both 60 Vbeta primers and 13 Jbeta primers went into the PCR. The protocol was immunoSEQ multiplex PCR, while the TCRdb copy is restricted to in-frame clones and leaves out a portion. The sample has over 100,000 clones; roughly four fifths are singletons. Sequencing input: PBMCs. These receptors were taken from a male donor in good health and CMV-seronegative.

This clone has just one count. V usage is TRBV6-1 and J usage is TRBJ1-5; no reliable D call. V gave up 7 bases and J gave up 2 bases, with 9 bases separating them. Germline CDR1 reads MNHNS; CDR2 reads SASEGT. This CDR3 region has 13 residues. This CDR3 is CASTKEGNQPQHF. For the CDR3, the DNA is TGTGCCAGCACGAAGGAGGGCAATCAGCCCCAGCATTTT.

The genes are TRBV28 and TRBJ2-3; TRBD2 might be the D (5 bases). Germline values: CDR1 MDHEN, CDR2 SYDVKM. The CDR3 has 17 residues. V was cut by 5 bases and J by 4 bases, with 22 bases left in between. For the CDR3, the DNA is TGTGCCAGCAGTCCCCGAGGGCGCGGAAGCCGTGCAGATACGCAGTATTTT. This sequence encodes CASSPRGRGSRADTQYF.

This chain uses TRBV15 with TRBJ2-5; unclear D gene. The better agreement between TRBJ2-7 and the DNA end casts doubt on the J call. Germline lookup yields CDR1 LNHNV and CDR2 YYDKDF (reference sequence). The CDR3 runs 13 residues. CDR3 loop: CATSRGVNYEQYF. The CDR3 DNA sequence: TGTGCCACCAGCAGAGGAGTCAACTACGAGCAGTACTTC.

V gene TRBV5-6 combines with J gene TRBJ2-7; no reliable D call. The V gene lost 3 bases and the J gene lost 1 base, with 5 bases spanning the gap. CDR1 and CDR2 (germline): SGHDT, YYEEEE. This CDR3 comprises 12 residues. The CDR3: CASSSPSYEQYF. In DNA, the CDR3 is TGTGCCAGCAGCTCCCCGTCCTACGAGCAGTACTTC.

This chain connects TRBV4-3 to TRBJ1-4, with 7 bases aligning to TRBD1. The CDR3 covers 14 residues. Germline CDR1 reads LGHNA; CDR2 reads YSLEER. The V and J ends lost 2 bases and 7 bases, in that order; junction bases with no gene match: 4. The CDR3 region is CASSQNRGGEKLFF. CDR3 coding DNA: TGCGCCAGCAGCCAAAACAGGGGTGGTGAAAAACTGTTTTTT.

The chain has TRBV15 and TRBJ2-3, with 7 bases lining up with TRBD1. Trimming cost V 3 bases and J 3 bases; bases outside gene matches: 6. The length of the CDR3 is 15 residues. Per germline, CDR1 LNHNV and CDR2 YYDKDF (reference sequence). CDR3 in amino acids: CATSRADRATDTQYF. Here the CDR3 DNA reads TGTGCCACCAGCAGGGCCGACAGGGCAACAGATACGCAGTATTTT.

The chain employs TRBV27 and TRBJ2-1; 8 nucleotides align to TRBD2. The CDR3 length is 14 residues. After removal of 3 bases from V and 8 bases from J, the junction contained 6 bases not matched to a gene. From germline, CDR1 is MNHEY and CDR2 SMNVEV (reference sequence). The CDR3 DNA reads as TGTGCCAGCAGTTTCGGGACTAGTATAGATGAGCAGTTCTTC. This encodes CASSFGTSIDEQFF.

V is TRBV19 and J is TRBJ2-1, with D possibly TRBD1 on 5 matching bases. From germline, CDR1 is LNHDA and CDR2 SQIVND (reference sequence). Trimming removed 4 bases at V and 6 bases at J, with 7 bases between. CDR3 length equals 12 residues. CDR3 in amino acids: CASSTRANEQFF. The CDR3 nucleotides are TGTGCCAGTAGTACCAGGGCCAATGAGCAGTTCTTC. Full variable domain (remainder filled in from reference TRBV19 and TRBJ2-1): DGGITQSPKYLFRKEGQNVTLSCEQNLNHDAMYWYRQDPGQGLRLIYYSQIVNDFQKGDIAEGYSVSREKKESFPLTVTSAQKNPTAFYLCASSTRANEQFFGPGTRLTVL.

The CDR3 sequence: CASTDYGTGPSYNSPLHF. The CDR3 DNA follows: TGTGCCAGCACCGATTACGGGACAGGTCCCTCCTATAATTCACCCCTCCACTTT. The chain employs TRBV7-8 and TRBJ1-6; 8 bases line up with TRBD1. This CDR3 spans 18 amino acids. Germline loops: CDR1 SGHVS, CDR2 FQNEAQ. J was trimmed by 0 bases and V by 7 bases; bases with no gene match: 11. Full variable domain (remainder filled in from reference TRBV7-8 and TRBJ1-6): GAGVSQSPRYKVAKRGQDVALRCDPISGHVSLFWYQQALGQGPEFLTYFQNEAQLDKSGLPSDRFFAERPEGSVSTLKIQRTQQEDSAVYLCASTDYGTGPSYNSPLHFGNGTRLTVT.

This chain uses TRBV7-9 with TRBJ2-7, with D perhaps matching TRBD1 (6 bases). V dropped 5 bases and J dropped 5 bases, with 16 bases sitting between them. The CDR3 covers 14 residues. Germline assignment: CDR1 SEHNR and CDR2 FQNEAQ (reference sequence). CDR3 DNA sequence: TGTGCCAGCAGCCCCGAACAGGGTCATGACGAGCAGTACTTC. Encoded protein: CASSPEQGHDEQYF. The variable domain in full, with the rest retrieved from reference TRBV7-9 and TRBJ2-7, is DTGVSQNPRHKITKRGQNVTFRCDPISEHNRLYWYRQTLGQGPEFLTYFQNEAQLEKSRLLSDRFSAERPKGSFSTLEIQRTEQGDSAMYLCASSPEQGHDEQYFGPGTRLTVT.

The V gene is TRBV6-6, the J gene TRBJ2-7; a possible D gene is TRBD1 (6 bases). Germline V gene data show CDR1 as MNHNY and CDR2 as SVGAGI (reference sequence). With 0 bases removed from V and 2 bases from J, the gap between germline ends came to 11 bases. CDR3 size: 15 residues. The CDR3 loop is CASSYSRTDTYEQYF. In DNA, the CDR3 is TGTGCCAGCAGTTACTCTCGGACAGATACCTACGAGCAGTACTTC.

This chain links TRBV5-1 with TRBJ1-1, with D maybe TRBD1 (5 bases). Germline lookup yields CDR1 SGHRS and CDR2 YFSETQ. The CDR3 consists of 15 residues. Trimming took off 4 bases at V and 5 bases at J, with 18 bases between the two ends. As DNA, the CDR3 is TGCGCCAGCAGCGTCGACGGGGGTGTTAGGACTGAAGCTTTCTTT. This codes for CASSVDGGVRTEAFF.

The CDR3 region is CSVDNGGNTIYF. CDR3 DNA: TGCAGCGTTGACAACGGTGGAAACACCATATATTTT. The V gene is TRBV29-1, the J gene TRBJ1-3; D call uncertain. Trimming stripped 3 bases from V and 3 bases from J, with 6 bases between. Germline V gives CDR1 SQVTM, CDR2 ANQGSEA. The CDR3 contains 12 residues.

V and J are TRBV5-1 and TRBJ2-7, with a possible D match to TRBD1 (5 bases). The length of the CDR3 is 13 residues. V lost 4 bases and J lost 5, with 13 bases in between. CDR1 is SGHRS and CDR2 is YFSETQ in the germline V gene. The CDR3 here is CASSPPDRNEQYF. CDR3 DNA: TGCGCCAGCAGCCCGCCTGACAGAAACGAGCAGTACTTC. Together with reference TRBV5-1 and TRBJ2-7, the CDR3 gives the full variable domain: KAGVTQTPRYLIKTRGQQVTLSCSPISGHRSVSWYQQTPGQGLQFLFEYFSETQRNKGNFPGRFSGRQFSNSRSEMNVSTLELGDSALYLCASSPPDRNEQYFGPGTRLTVT.

The gene calls are TRBV29-1 and TRBJ2-3; 8 bases match TRBD2. The germline CDR1 and CDR2 sequences are SQVTM and ANQGSEA. This CDR3 is 11 amino acids long. CDR3 DNA sequence: TGCACCCCGGGGGGGACAGATACGCAGTATTTT. Its protein is CTPGGTDTQYF.

The chain couples TRBV7-2 to TRBJ2-1, with 8 positions matching TRBD1. After removal of 5 bases from V and 0 bases from J, the junction contained 12 bases not matched to a gene. The germline V gene encodes CDR1 SGHTA and CDR2 FQGNSA. The CDR3 extends over 18 amino acids. The CDR3 region has the DNA TGTGCCAGCAGCAGACGGACAGGGTTGACCAGCTCCTACAATGAGCAGTTCTTC. Translating gives CASSRRTGLTSSYNEQFF.

V gene TRBV4-2 combines with J gene TRBJ2-2, with TRBD1 identical over 10 bases. The CDR3 extends over 15 amino acids. J lost 3 bases, V lost 4 bases, and 2 bases had no gene match. Germline V gene lookup returns CDR1 LGHNA and CDR2 YNFKEQ. The CDR3 sequence: CASSPGTGDTGELFF. In DNA, the CDR3 is TGTGCCAGCAGCCCCGGGACAGGGGACACCGGGGAGCTGTTTTTT.

The rearrangement uses TRBV28 and TRBJ2-7, with 9 bases matching TRBD1. With V trimmed by 7 bases and J by 5 bases, 12 bases remained unmatched. CDR3 length: 15 amino acids. Germline loops: CDR1 MDHEN, CDR2 SYDVKM. In nucleotides, the CDR3 is TGTGCCAGCATCACCGGGGGAACAGGGGGCCACGAGCAGTACTTC. Translating gives CASITGGTGGHEQYF.

The J gene is TRBJ2-5, the V gene TRBV7-2, with unresolved D. There are 14 residues in the CDR3. The germline gives CDR1 SGHTA, CDR2 FQGNSA. V lost 3 bases to trimming and J lost 2 bases, with 10 bases between them. CDR3 DNA: TGTGCCAGCAGCTTGTACAGAGCACAAGAGACCCAGTACTTC. It is translated as CASSLYRAQETQYF.